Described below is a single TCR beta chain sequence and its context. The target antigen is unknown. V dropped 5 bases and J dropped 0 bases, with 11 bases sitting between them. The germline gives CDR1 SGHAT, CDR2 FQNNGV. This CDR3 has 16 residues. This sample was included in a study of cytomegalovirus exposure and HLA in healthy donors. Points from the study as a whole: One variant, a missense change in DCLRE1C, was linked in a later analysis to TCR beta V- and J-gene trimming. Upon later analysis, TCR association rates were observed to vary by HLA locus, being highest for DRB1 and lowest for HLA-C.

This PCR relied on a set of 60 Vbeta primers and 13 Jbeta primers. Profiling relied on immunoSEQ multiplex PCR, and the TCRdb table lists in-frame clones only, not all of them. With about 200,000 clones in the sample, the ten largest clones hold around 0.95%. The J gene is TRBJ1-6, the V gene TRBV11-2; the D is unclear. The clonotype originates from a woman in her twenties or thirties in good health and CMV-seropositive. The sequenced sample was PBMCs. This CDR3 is CASSLSRSSYNSPLHF. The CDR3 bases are TGTGCCAGCAGCCTCTCACGGTCCTCCTATAATTCACCCCTCCACTTT.